The clone carrying this T cell receptor (beta chain) was counted once. The source of the sample is a study of cytomegalovirus exposure and HLA in healthy donors. V lost 6 bases to trimming and J lost 3 bases; unmatched junction nucleotides: 4. This CDR3 has 14 residues. Germline V lookup: CDR1 SNHLY, CDR2 FYNNEI. With 60 Vbeta and 13 Jbeta primers, the PCR was carried out. Data came from immunoSEQ multiplex PCR; TCRdb stores just in-frame clones and leaves some out. The data contain some 150,000 clones, about four fifths of them singletons. The source of this sequence is a woman between 18 and 30 years old in good health and CMV-seronegative. The chain links TRBV2 to TRBJ1-4; 7 bases fit TRBD1. Sample: PBMCs. The chain's CDR3 is CASRAGTANEKLFF. DNA of the CDR3: TGTGCCAGCAGGGCCGGGACAGCTAATGAAAAACTGTTTTTT.